In this sample, the clone carrying this TCR beta chain turned up a few times. Its cognate antigen is unknown. The data were obtained in a study of CD8 T cells in ankylosing spondylitis. Deletions cut 4 bases from V and 6 bases from J, with 21 bases between. Germline CDR1 is LGHNA and CDR2 is YNFKEQ. The CDR3 is 16 residues long. TCRdb reanalysed the 5' RACE reads using MiXCR and keeps one entry per CDR3 protein. Altogether 69,000 or so distinct CDR3 sequences are present, roughly 5% being singletons, with the ten largest covering roughly 2.3%. Study conclusions and caveats: Existing reports had already noted some motif variants in reactive arthritis synovial fluid and blood. Significantly higher representation of disease-linked clones was reported for matched ankylosing spondylitis synovial fluid. One TCR beta motif, made up of roughly eight highly homologous variants, appeared characteristic of ankylosing spondylitis blood.

The chain links TRBV4-2 to TRBJ1-1, with no clear D. The origin of this receptor is a male donor with ankylosing spondylitis or in good health (not recorded which). Sequencing was carried out using blood, either unsorted or a sorted T cell fraction (not recorded which). The DNA of the CDR3 is TGTGCCAGCAGCCCTCAGCCCGGGGAAAGTTACGCTGAAGCTTTCTTT. This sequence encodes CASSPQPGESYAEAFF.